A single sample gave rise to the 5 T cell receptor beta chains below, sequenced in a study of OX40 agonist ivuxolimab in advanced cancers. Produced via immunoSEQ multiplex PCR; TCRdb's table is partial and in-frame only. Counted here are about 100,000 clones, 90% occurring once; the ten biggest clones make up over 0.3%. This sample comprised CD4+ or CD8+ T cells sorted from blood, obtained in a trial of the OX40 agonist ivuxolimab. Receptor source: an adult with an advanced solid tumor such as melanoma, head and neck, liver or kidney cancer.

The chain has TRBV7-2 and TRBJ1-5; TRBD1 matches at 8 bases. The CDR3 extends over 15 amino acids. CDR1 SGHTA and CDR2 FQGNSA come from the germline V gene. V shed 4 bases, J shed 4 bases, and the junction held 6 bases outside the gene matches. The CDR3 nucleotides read TGTGCCAGCAGCTCCTCCGGGACAGGAAATCAGCCCCAGCATTTT. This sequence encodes CASSSSGTGNQPQHF.

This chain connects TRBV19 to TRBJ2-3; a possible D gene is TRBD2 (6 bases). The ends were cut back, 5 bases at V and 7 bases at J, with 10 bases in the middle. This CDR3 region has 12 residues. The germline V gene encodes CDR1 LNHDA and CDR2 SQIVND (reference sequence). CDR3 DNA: TGTGCCAGTAGTGGAGGGGCTAATACGCAGTATTTT. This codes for CASSGGANTQYF.

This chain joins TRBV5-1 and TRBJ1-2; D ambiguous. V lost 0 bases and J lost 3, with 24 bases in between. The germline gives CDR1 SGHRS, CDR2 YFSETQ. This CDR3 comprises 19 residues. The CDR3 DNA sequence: TGCGCCAGCAGCTTGGGCCGACTGGTGTCACCATTATTCGACTATGGCTACACCTTC. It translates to CASSLGRLVSPLFDYGYTF.

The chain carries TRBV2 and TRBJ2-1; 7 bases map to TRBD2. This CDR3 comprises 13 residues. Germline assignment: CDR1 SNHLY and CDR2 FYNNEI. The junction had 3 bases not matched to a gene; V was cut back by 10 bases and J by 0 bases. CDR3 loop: CATRDYSYNEQFF. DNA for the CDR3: TGTGCCACCCGGGACTACTCCTACAATGAGCAGTTCTTC.

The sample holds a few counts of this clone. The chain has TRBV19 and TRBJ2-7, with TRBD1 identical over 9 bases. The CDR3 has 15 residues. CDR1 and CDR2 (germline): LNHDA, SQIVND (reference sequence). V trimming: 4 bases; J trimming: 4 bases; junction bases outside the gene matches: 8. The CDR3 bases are TGTGCCAGTAGTACCCTCGGGACAGGGCTATACGAGCAGTACTTC. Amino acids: CASSTLGTGLYEQYF.